The 25 T cell receptor beta chains presented below share a single source sample, sequenced in a study of shared clonotypes between healthy human individuals. The table came from immunoSEQ multiplex PCR; TCRdb's copy has only in-frame clones and leaves some out. The sample has roughly 500,000 clones, around 79% seen once. Specimen: PBMCs. These receptors all come from a woman aged 35 to 49 in good health. Some clones in this sample may be carry-over from other donors' samples.

The CDR3 bases are TGTGCCAGTAGTATAGTTCCGGGAGGGCCCAATGAGCAGTTCTTC. Its translation is CASSIVPGGPNEQFF. The chain has TRBV19 and TRBJ2-1, with TRBD2 identical over 8 bases. There are 15 residues in the CDR3. J lost 6 bases, V lost 1 base, and 5 bases had no gene match. Germline values: CDR1 LNHDA, CDR2 SQIVND (reference sequence). Supplemented by reference TRBV19 and TRBJ2-1, the full variable domain reads DGGITQSPKYLFRKEGQNVTLSCEQNLNHDAMYWYRQDPGQGLRLIYYSQIVNDFQKGDIAEGYSVSREKKESFPLTVTSAQKNPTAFYLCASSIVPGGPNEQFFGPGTRLTVL.

V is TRBV7-9 and J is TRBJ2-6; D remains ambiguous. V was trimmed by 2 bases and J by 0 bases, leaving 5 bases between them. The CDR3 extends over 15 amino acids. Germline V gene lookup returns CDR1 SEHNR and CDR2 FQNEAQ (reference sequence). The CDR3 here is CASSLRSSGANVLTF. Written as DNA, the CDR3 is TGTGCCAGCAGCTTACGGAGCTCTGGGGCCAACGTCCTGACTTTC.

The chain links TRBV27 to TRBJ2-7; 7 bases are shared with TRBD1. V trimming: 3 bases; J trimming: 2 bases; junction bases outside the gene matches: 7. This CDR3 is 15 amino acids long. Germline assignment: CDR1 MNHEY and CDR2 SMNVEV (reference sequence). CDR3 DNA sequence: TGTGCCAGCAGTTTCCCGGGACAGTGCGCCTACGAGCAGTACTTC. Its protein product is CASSFPGQCAYEQYF.

As regards this clone: A much larger clone sits a single nucleotide away, making a read error possible. V gene TRBV28 combines with J gene TRBJ2-1; 9 bases are a match to TRBD2. V lost 6 bases to trimming and J lost 3 bases; unmatched junction nucleotides: 3. Germline CDR1 reads MDHEN; CDR2 reads SYDVKM. The CDR3 contains 14 residues. This chain's CDR3 is CASRDSGSYNEQFF. Written as DNA, the CDR3 is TGTGCCAGCAGAGATAGCGGGAGCTACAATGAGCAGTTCTTC.

The chain recombines TRBV15 with TRBJ2-7; 7 bases map to TRBD1. V was clipped by 5 bases and J by 2 bases; unmatched bases: 12. The V gene's germline CDR1 is LNHNV and CDR2 YYDKDF (reference sequence). The CDR3 is made up of 16 amino acids. CDR3 in DNA: TGTGCCACCAGCGGGCCTCAGGGACAGAGAGCCTACGAGCAGTACTTC. Encoded protein: CATSGPQGQRAYEQYF.

V and J are TRBV7-8 and TRBJ2-5; D gene uncertain. V lost 5 bases and J 5 bases, leaving 9 bases between the germline ends. The CDR3 totals 12 residues. Germline values: CDR1 SGHVS, CDR2 FQNEAQ. The CDR3 here is CASSPSRETQYF. CDR3 in DNA: TGTGCCAGCAGCCCCTCCCGGGAGACCCAGTACTTC.

The chain couples TRBV27 to TRBJ2-7, with 8 bases that match TRBD1. The V gene's germline CDR1 is MNHEY and CDR2 SMNVEV (reference sequence). The CDR3 is 15 residues long. Losses at the gene ends were 7 bases for V and 6 bases for J; bases not matched to a gene: 14. CDR3 region: CASIPPGGQVSEQYF. CDR3 in DNA: TGTGCCAGCATCCCCCCCGGGGGACAGGTTTCCGAGCAGTACTTC.

V and J are TRBV18 and TRBJ1-6; D is unresolved. The germline gives CDR1 KGHSH, CDR2 LQKENI. The ends were cut back, 2 bases at V and 4 bases at J, with 12 bases in the middle. The CDR3 covers 16 residues. CDR3 in amino acids: CASSPERVGYNSPLHF. The CDR3 DNA sequence: TGTGCCAGCTCACCAGAGAGGGTTGGTTATAATTCACCCCTCCACTTT.

The gene calls are TRBV28 and TRBJ1-2; D remains ambiguous. In germline, CDR1 is MDHEN, CDR2 SYDVKM. The ends were cut back, 6 bases at V and 4 bases at J, with 15 bases in the middle. This CDR3 is 14 amino acids long. The CDR3 DNA follows: TGTGCCAGCAGCCCCGCCCCAGGCAGCTATGGCTACACCTTC. It yields the protein CASSPAPGSYGYTF.

A note on this clone: Being one base from a much bigger clone, this may be a read error. At the DNA level, this CDR3 is encoded by other sequences in the same sample as well. J is TRBJ2-1 and V is TRBV11-2, with D possibly matching TRBD2 (6 bases). This CDR3 spans 14 amino acids. The germline gives CDR1 SGHAT, CDR2 FQNNGV. CDR3 bases: TGTGCCAGCAGCTTAGTGGCGGGGCTCAATGAACAGTTCTTC. Encoded protein: CASSLVAGLNEQFF. The variable domain in full, with the rest retrieved from reference TRBV11-2 and TRBJ2-1, is EAGVAQSPRYKIIEKRQSVAFWCNPISGHATLYWYQQILGQGPKLLIQFQNNGVVDDSQLPKDRFSAERLKGVDSTLKIQPAKLEDSAVYLCASSLVAGLNEQFFGPGTRLTVL.

The DNA for the CDR3 is TGTGCCAGTAAGGACGGAATCTATGGCTACACCTTC. This sequence encodes CASKDGIYGYTF. This chain links TRBV19 with TRBJ1-2, with D hard to call. With 7 bases removed from V and 4 bases from J, the gap between germline ends came to 10 bases. The germline gives CDR1 LNHDA, CDR2 SQIVND (reference sequence). CDR3 size: 12 residues.

DNA for the CDR3: TGTGCCAGCAGCTCAGGGGGGGCTGGAAACACCATATATTTT. It translates to CASSSGGAGNTIYF. The V call is TRBV5-4, the J call TRBJ1-3; 7 nucleotides align to TRBD1. The CDR3 loop spans 14 amino acids. The V segment lost 3 bases and the J segment 2 bases; nucleotides outside the gene matches: 2. Germline V gene data show CDR1 as SGHNT and CDR2 as YYREEE (reference sequence).

The chain employs TRBV7-2 and TRBJ1-1; D is uncertain. Trimming removed 2 bases from V and 2 bases from J, with 12 bases in between. Germline V gives CDR1 SGHTA, CDR2 FQGNSA. The CDR3 runs 15 residues. CDR3 loop: CASSLYLGRNTEAFF. The CDR3 DNA reads TGTGCCAGCAGCTTATATTTGGGGAGAAACACTGAAGCTTTCTTT.

The chain combines TRBV2 with TRBJ2-7, with 8 bases identical to TRBD2. The CDR3 is made up of 16 amino acids. With 1 base clipped from V and 4 bases from J, the junction kept 9 bases outside the gene matches. Germline V gene lookup returns CDR1 SNHLY and CDR2 FYNNEI. As DNA, the CDR3 is TGTGCCAGCAGTGAAGGGGGCGGAGCGGGAGTTTACGAGCAGTACTTC. Translating it yields CASSEGGGAGVYEQYF. The whole variable domain, remainder taken from reference TRBV2 and TRBJ2-7, is EPEVTQTPSHQVTQMGQEVILRCVPISNHLYFYWYRQILGQKVEFLVSFYNNEISEKSEIFDDQFSVERPDGSNFTLKIRSTKLEDSAMYFCASSEGGGAGVYEQYFGPGTRLTVT.

The CDR3 sequence is CASSPRAVSGANVLTF. Here the CDR3 DNA reads TGTGCCAGCAGCCCCCGGGCGGTCTCTGGGGCCAACGTCCTGACTTTC. The rearrangement uses TRBV9 and TRBJ2-6; D not resolved. Germline CDR1 is SGDLS and CDR2 is YYNGEE. The CDR3 spans 16 residues. Trimming shortened V by 4 bases and J by 0 bases, and 11 bases separated the two germline ends.

The chain uses TRBV29-1 and TRBJ2-3; 8 bases agree with TRBD1. CDR1 is SQVTM, CDR2 ANQGSEA, per germline. This CDR3 is 18 amino acids long. The V segment lost 1 base and the J segment 3 bases; nucleotides outside the gene matches: 15. The CDR3 bases are TGCAGCGTTGAAGGTATTGAAGGCAGGGGGCGAATAACAGATACGCAGTATTTT. As protein: CSVEGIEGRGRITDTQYF.

This clone showed up just a few times. The V and J genes are TRBV5-1 and TRBJ1-1; 9 bases match TRBD1. Germline V gene lookup returns CDR1 SGHRS and CDR2 YFSETQ. V shed 4 bases and J 5 bases; nucleotides not matched to a gene: 3. This CDR3 contains 13 residues. CDR3 DNA sequence: TGCGCCAGCAGCGTCGGGACAGGGACTGAAGCTTTCTTT. Translating it yields CASSVGTGTEAFF. Combining the CDR3 with reference TRBV5-1 and TRBJ1-1 gives the whole variable domain KAGVTQTPRYLIKTRGQQVTLSCSPISGHRSVSWYQQTPGQGLQFLFEYFSETQRNKGNFPGRFSGRQFSNSRSEMNVSTLELGDSALYLCASSVGTGTEAFFGQGTRLTVV.

The rearrangement uses TRBV9 and TRBJ2-3; possibly TRBD2 for D (6 bases). Germline V lookup: CDR1 SGDLS, CDR2 YYNGEE. V was trimmed by 4 bases and J by 1 base, leaving 16 bases between them. This CDR3 has 16 residues. CDR3 residues: CASSPRLAEGTDTQYF. DNA of the CDR3: TGTGCCAGCAGCCCCCGGTTAGCGGAAGGCACAGATACGCAGTATTTT.

The rearrangement links TRBV10-2 to TRBJ2-1; 9 bases match TRBD2. The CDR3 runs to 14 residues. V was clipped by 6 bases and J by 8 bases; unmatched bases: 8. Germline V lookup: CDR1 WSHSY, CDR2 SAAADI. CDR3 loop: CASRPAGGDYEQFF. The DNA for the CDR3 is TGCGCCAGCAGGCCAGCGGGGGGTGACTATGAGCAGTTCTTC.

This clone has only a few counts. The chain joins TRBV5-8 to TRBJ2-7; 12 bases match TRBD2. The CDR3 covers 18 residues. Looked up from germline, CDR1 is SGHTS and CDR2 is YDEGEE. The ends lost 4 bases at V and 6 bases at J; junction bases unmatched: 17. The CDR3 DNA reads TGTGCCAGCAGCCTGAAAAGTGCCAGGACTAGCGGGATACCCGAGCAGTACTTC. This sequence encodes CASSLKSARTSGIPEQYF.

This clone was counted only a few times. The CDR3 loop reads CASSQERDQPQHF. In DNA, the CDR3 is TGCGCCAGCAGCCAAGAAAGGGATCAGCCCCAGCATTTT. The chain has TRBV4-1 and TRBJ1-5; unclear D gene. V lost 0 bases and J 5 bases, leaving 5 bases between the germline ends. The germline CDR1 and CDR2 sequences are MGHRA and YSYEKL. The CDR3 loop spans 13 amino acids.

The chain is built from TRBV28 and TRBJ1-2, with 9 nucleotides matching TRBD1. The V and J ends lost 5 bases and 7 bases, in that order; junction bases with no gene match: 8. This CDR3 is 14 amino acids long. Looked up from germline, CDR1 is MDHEN and CDR2 is SYDVKM. CDR3 DNA sequence: TGTGCCAGCAGTGTTCCGGGACAGGGTGGTGGCTACACCTTC. Translated, it gives CASSVPGQGGGYTF.

V gene TRBV7-6 combines with J gene TRBJ2-7, with D possibly being TRBD2 (5 bases). The CDR3 sequence is 15 residues long. V was cut by 2 bases and J by 2 bases, with 13 bases left in between. Looked up from germline, CDR1 is SGHVS and CDR2 is FNYEAQ. The CDR3 spells CASSLLYSGPYEQYF. In nucleotides, the CDR3 is TGTGCCAGCAGCTTATTGTACAGCGGCCCCTACGAGCAGTACTTC. Full variable domain (outside the CDR3, taken from reference TRBV7-6 and TRBJ2-7): GAGVSQSPRYKVTKRGQDVALRCDPISGHVSLYWYRQALGQGPEFLTYFNYEAQQDKSGLPNDRFSAERPEGSISTLTIQRTEQRDSAMYRCASSLLYSGPYEQYFGPGTRLTVT.

The V and J genes are TRBV11-2 and TRBJ2-2; 8 positions match TRBD2. J gave up 4 bases and V 3 bases, and 7 bases lay outside the gene matches. The V gene's germline CDR1 is SGHAT and CDR2 FQNNGV. The CDR3 contains 16 residues. CDR3 DNA: TGTGCCAGCAGCTTCCAGGGGACTAGTGGCACCGGGGAGCTGTTTTTT. Encoded protein: CASSFQGTSGTGELFF.

The chain uses TRBV6-5 and TRBJ1-4, with TRBD1 matching over 7 bases. V lost 6 bases to trimming and J lost 11 bases; unmatched junction nucleotides: 15. The CDR3 totals 15 residues. The V gene's germline CDR1 is MNHEY and CDR2 SVGAGI. The CDR3 here is CASRLQGEGLGKLFF. The CDR3 DNA reads as TGTGCCAGCAGACTCCAGGGGGAAGGTCTCGGGAAACTGTTTTTT.